The 22 T cell receptor beta chains in this list originate from one sample, sequenced in a study of blood T cell repertoires in COVID-19 (dated by TCRdb to between 2020 and 2021). Receptor libraries were prepared by the immunoSEQ multiplex PCR assay. TCRdb's version of the immuneACCESS table is confined to in-frame rearrangements and falls short of the full clone set. An unresolved V gene accounts for under half of the shortfall where checked; the remainder is of unknown origin. Across this sample there are some 69,000 clones, with more than 80% seen only once. The top ten clones comprise 20% to 25% of the sample. Sequenced sample: peripheral blood. The receptors stem from a woman aged 70-85 years with acute or convalescent COVID-19.

The V and J genes are TRBV29-1 and TRBJ2-1; possible D gene TRBD2, 6 bases. CDR1 is SQVTM, CDR2 ANQGSEA, per germline. V lost 7 bases to trimming and J lost 8 bases, with 18 bases between them. This CDR3 is built from 13 residues. CDR3 nucleotide sequence: TGCAGCGCCATGCGGGGCCGGGGCGATGAGCAGTTCTTC. Translation gives CSAMRGRGDEQFF.

The rearrangement joins TRBV9 to TRBJ2-1; 13 bases map to TRBD2. Germline CDR1 and CDR2: SGDLS and YYNGEE. V gave up 0 bases and J gave up 10 bases; unmatched junction bases: 4. CDR3 size: 15 residues. In nucleotides, the CDR3 is TGTGCCAGCAGCGTAGGTGGGACTAGCGGGGCCGAGCAGTTCTTC. Residues: CASSVGGTSGAEQFF.

The J gene is TRBJ2-5, the V gene TRBV18; TRBD1 might be the D (6 bases). The germline V gene encodes CDR1 KGHSH and CDR2 LQKENI. This CDR3 is built from 13 residues. The germline V and J ends were trimmed by 3 bases and 5 bases, with 10 bases remaining between them. CDR3 sequence reads: CASSPGTTETQYF. Written as DNA, the CDR3 is TGTGCCAGCTCACCCGGGACAACCGAGACCCAGTACTTC. Looking up the rest from reference TRBV18 and TRBJ2-5 gives the full variable domain: NAGVMQNPRHLVRRRGQEARLRCSPMKGHSHVYWYRQLPEEGLKFMVYLQKENIIDESGMPKERFSAEFPKEGPSILRIQQVVRGDSAAYFCASSPGTTETQYFGPGTRLLVL.

The chain combines TRBV30 with TRBJ2-7; D unresolved. Germline CDR1 GTSNPN, CDR2 SVGIG (reference sequence). The V and J ends lost 3 bases and 3 bases respectively, with 9 bases between them. This CDR3 comprises 12 residues. The CDR3 bases are TGTGCCTGGAGGCGGCAGAACTACGAGCAGTACTTC. Its protein is CAWRRQNYEQYF.

This clone was counted only a few times. The chain is built from TRBV11-3 and TRBJ2-1, with 8 bases identical to TRBD2. The length of the CDR3 is 18 residues. J was trimmed by 8 bases and V by 5 bases; bases with no gene match: 20. CDR1 SGHNT and CDR2 YENEEA come from the germline V gene. CDR3 amino acids: CASSPWGRTGTRSDEQFF. The CDR3 nucleotides are TGTGCCAGCAGCCCGTGGGGGCGAACCGGGACTAGATCAGATGAGCAGTTCTTC. The variable domain in full, completed from reference TRBV11-3 and TRBJ2-1, reads EAGVVQSPRYKIIEKKQPVAFWCNPISGHNTLYWYLQNLGQGPELLIRYENEEAVDDSQLPKDRFSAERLKGVDSTLKIQPAELGDSAVYLCASSPWGRTGTRSDEQFFGPGTRLTVL.

The chain is built from TRBV10-1 and TRBJ2-3, with 8 nucleotides matching TRBD2. This CDR3 has 16 amino acids. CDR1 WNHNN and CDR2 SYGVQD come from the germline V gene (reference sequence). V shed 11 bases, J shed 2 bases, and the junction held 15 bases outside the gene matches. The CDR3 here is CAVLAGQAENTDTQYF. DNA of the CDR3: TGCGCCGTCCTAGCGGGCCAGGCTGAAAACACAGATACGCAGTATTTT.

This chain connects TRBV28 to TRBJ2-3; 8 bases map to TRBD1. Germline CDR1 and CDR2: MDHEN and SYDVKM. The V and J ends lost 3 bases and 4 bases, in that order; junction bases with no gene match: 6. The CDR3 runs to 15 residues. Here the CDR3 reads CASSFRTQGADTQYF. CDR3 coding DNA: TGTGCCAGCAGTTTCCGAACACAGGGGGCAGATACGCAGTATTTT.

The chain recombines TRBV2 with TRBJ1-5; D perhaps matches TRBD1 (6 bases). The germline V gene encodes CDR1 SNHLY and CDR2 FYNNEI. This CDR3 spans 15 amino acids. V was clipped by 5 bases and J by 0 bases, with 11 bases between them. The CDR3 loop is CASSRTENSNQPQHF. DNA for the CDR3: TGTGCCAGCAGTCGGACAGAGAATAGCAATCAGCCCCAGCATTTT.

The gene calls are TRBV28 and TRBJ1-6; TRBD1 aligns across 10 bases. Germline assignment: CDR1 MDHEN and CDR2 SYDVKM. This CDR3 comprises 15 residues. V gave up 5 bases and J gave up 10 bases; unmatched junction bases: 8. Written as DNA, the CDR3 is TGTGCCAGCAGTACCGGGACAGGGGAGACCTCACCCCTCCACTTT. Its translation is CASSTGTGETSPLHF.

The chain joins TRBV3-1 (or the pseudogene TRBV3-2) to TRBJ2-7; D is ambiguous. Trimming removed 5 bases from V and 3 bases from J, with 8 bases in between. This CDR3 region has 12 residues. Germline CDR1 is LGHDT and CDR2 is YNNKEL (reference sequence). The CDR3 is CASSSIDYEQYF. CDR3 nucleotide sequence: TGTGCCAGCAGCTCGATAGACTACGAGCAGTACTTC.

This chain connects TRBV5-5 to TRBJ1-1, with D tentatively TRBD1 (5 bases). Germline lookup yields CDR1 SGHKS and CDR2 YYEKEE (reference sequence). Trimming left V 3 bases short and J 6 bases short, with 21 bases between. This CDR3 has 16 residues. The CDR3 loop is CASSSTLGTGGAEAFF. For the CDR3, the DNA is TGTGCCAGCAGCTCAACTTTAGGGACGGGAGGAGCTGAAGCTTTCTTT.

The genes are TRBV7-9 and TRBJ2-1, with TRBD2 matching over 10 bases. CDR3 size: 19 residues. Germline CDR1 SEHNR, CDR2 FQNEAQ (reference sequence). V was pared by 4 bases and J by 0 bases, with 12 bases of the junction left unmatched. The CDR3: CASSSRTQPSGSSYNEQFF. As DNA, the CDR3 is TGTGCCAGCAGCTCGCGAACCCAACCTAGCGGGAGCTCCTACAATGAGCAGTTCTTC.

In DNA form, the CDR3 reads TGCGCCAGCAGCTTGATGTCGGGTCCGAACACCGGGGAGCTGTTTTTT. This sequence encodes CASSLMSGPNTGELFF. J is TRBJ2-2 and V is TRBV5-1; D unclear. CDR1 SGHRS and CDR2 YFSETQ come from the germline V gene. Trimming removed 1 base from V and 0 bases from J, with 10 bases in between. The CDR3 is 16 amino acids.

This chain links TRBV18 with TRBJ2-7; TRBD2 matches at 10 bases. The trim removed 3 bases at V and 4 bases at J, leaving 6 bases unmatched. CDR1 and CDR2 from the germline V gene are KGHSH and LQKENI. CDR3 length equals 15 residues. CDR3 in amino acids: CASSPRTSGAYEQYF. In nucleotides, the CDR3 is TGTGCCAGCTCACCCAGGACTAGCGGAGCTTACGAGCAGTACTTC.

This chain joins TRBV24-1 and TRBJ1-4; 8 nucleotides line up with TRBD1. CDR1 is KGHDR, CDR2 SFDVKD, per germline. With V trimmed by 2 bases and J by 8 bases, 15 bases remained unmatched. The CDR3 sequence is 18 residues long. CDR3 amino acids: CATSDYPGQEGVREKLFF. The CDR3 DNA follows: TGTGCCACCAGTGATTATCCGGGACAGGAGGGAGTTAGGGAAAAACTGTTTTTT.

V and J are TRBV7-2 and TRBJ1-5; possibly TRBD1 for D (6 bases). V lost 3 bases and J lost 3, with 12 bases in between. Per the germline V gene, CDR1 is SGHTA and CDR2 is FQGNSA. This CDR3 region has 15 residues. The CDR3 is CASSFLGQSNQPQHF. CDR3 DNA sequence: TGTGCCAGCAGCTTTCTCGGACAGTCCAATCAGCCCCAGCATTTT.

This clone was observed a single time. The chain couples TRBV10-3 to TRBJ2-7, with unresolved D. The germline V gene encodes CDR1 ENHRY and CDR2 SYGVKD. The length of the CDR3 is 11 residues. V was pared by 6 bases and J by 5 bases, with 8 bases between. As DNA, the CDR3 is TGTGCCATCAGCCTAATGAACGAGCAGTACTTC. Its translation: CAISLMNEQYF.

The CDR3 DNA follows: TGTGCCAGCAGCTTAGGTGGGAGGGCCCGCGGTGAGCAGTTCTTC. Residues: CASSLGGRARGEQFF. The J gene is TRBJ2-1, the V gene TRBV13; 7 positions match TRBD2. This CDR3 has 15 residues. The V and J ends lost 0 bases and 9 bases, in that order; junction bases with no gene match: 8. Germline V gene data show CDR1 as PRHDT and CDR2 as FYEKMQ (reference sequence).

The rearrangement uses TRBV13 and TRBJ2-7; D gene uncertain. Germline loops: CDR1 PRHDT, CDR2 FYEKMQ (reference sequence). The V gene lost 0 bases and the J gene lost 3 bases, with 3 bases spanning the gap. The CDR3 spans 12 residues. The CDR3 bases are TGTGCCAGCAGCTTAGGTAGCTACGAGCAGTACTTC. Amino acids: CASSLGSYEQYF.

The chain carries TRBV5-1 and TRBJ2-7, with 8 bases aligning to TRBD2. V shed 2 bases and J 0 bases; nucleotides not matched to a gene: 1. CDR1 SGHRS and CDR2 YFSETQ come from the germline V gene. The length of the CDR3 is 14 residues. CDR3: CASSLAGDSYEQYF. CDR3 DNA: TGCGCCAGCAGCTTAGCGGGAGACTCCTACGAGCAGTACTTC.

This chain joins TRBV5-6 and TRBJ2-7; perhaps TRBD1 as D (6 bases). This CDR3 is 15 amino acids long. Germline lookup yields CDR1 SGHDT and CDR2 YYEEEE. V dropped 4 bases and J dropped 4 bases, with 18 bases sitting between them. In nucleotides, the CDR3 is TGTGCCAGCAGCCCAGATTTAGGACAGAAATACGAGCAGTACTTC. Translation: CASSPDLGQKYEQYF.

The chain employs TRBV6-1 and TRBJ2-7, with 8 nucleotides matching TRBD1. This CDR3 is 15 amino acids long. Germline values: CDR1 MNHNS, CDR2 SASEGT. The trim removed 0 bases at V and 4 bases at J, leaving 5 bases unmatched. The CDR3 DNA follows: TGTGCCAGCAGTGAAGCCGGGACAGGCTCTTACGAGCAGTACTTC. As protein: CASSEAGTGSYEQYF.